A selection of T cell receptor beta chains follows, all from one sample in a study of OX40 agonist ivuxolimab in advanced cancers. Here immunoSEQ multiplex PCR was the method, and the copy in TCRdb shows in-frame clones only, minus some. The table has tens of thousands of clones, around 84% seen once; the top ten hold 26%. Sequenced material: CD4+ or CD8+ T cells sorted from blood, taken in a trial of the OX40 agonist ivuxolimab. The receptors derive from an adult with an advanced solid tumor such as melanoma, head and neck, liver or kidney cancer. CDR3s include the opening cysteine and the closing phenylalanine or tryptophan. A D gene is named only where the DNA matches it firmly. Size tells how often a clone was seen (once, few, many) or the class of an expanded clone, and some rows leave it out.

>NA|TRBV30|NA|TRBJ2-2
TGTGCCTGGAGGGATCCACCCGGGGAGCTGTTTTTT
CAWRDPPGELFF
>NA|TRBV5-1|NA|TRBJ2-7
TGCGCCAGCAGCTTCTCAGGGATAGACGAGCAGTACTTC
CASSFSGIDEQYF
>TRBD1|TRBV4-1|NA|TRBJ2-7
TGCGCCAGCAGTTCGGACAGGGTCACCTACGAGCAGTACTTC
CASSSDRVTYEQYF
>NA|TRBV6-1|NA|TRBJ1-1
TGTGCCAGCAGCTGGAACACTGAAGCTTTCTTT
CASSWNTEAFF
>TRBD2|TRBV9|NA|TRBJ2-1
TGTGCCAGCAGCGTAGGAGCGGGAGGGAGGAATGAGCAGTTCTTC
CASSVGAGGRNEQFF
>TRBD1|TRBV19|NA|TRBJ1-1
TGTGCCAGCGCCACAGGGGACGCAGGGAACACTGAAGCTTTCTTT
CASATGDAGNTEAFF
>TRBD2|TRBV6-1|NA|TRBJ2-1
TGTGCCAGCATTCCCACCACTAGCGGGGTCGATGAGCAGTTCTTC
CASIPTTSGVDEQFF
>NA|TRBV4-1|NA|TRBJ2-3
TGCGCCAGCAGCCCCGTCCCACCGGAGGTTAGGGGTACGCAGTATTTT
CASSPVPPEVRGTQYF
>TRBD1|TRBV10-3|NA|TRBJ1-5
TGTGCCATCAGTGAGACAGACAGGGAAGTTTATAGCAATCAGCCCCAGCATTTT
CAISETDREVYSNQPQHF
>NA|TRBV10-1|once|TRBJ2-3
TGCGCCAGCAGTGATGGGCAGGGGATTCTGACAGATACGCAGTATTTT
CASSDGQGILTDTQYF
>NA|TRBV4-1|NA|TRBJ2-3
TGCGCCAGCAGCCAAGTCCACGGAGATACGCAGTATTTT
CASSQVHGDTQYF
>TRBD1|TRBV5-1|NA|TRBJ1-2
TGCGCCAGCAGCTTGGCAGGGGGCACGCAGAATGGCTACACCTTC
CASSLAGGTQNGYTF
>TRBD1|TRBV30|once|TRBJ2-5
TGTGCCTGGGGGGCCGGGACAGGGAACGGGGAGACCCAGTACTTC
CAWGAGTGNGETQYF
>NA|TRBV6-5|NA|TRBJ2-1
TGTGCCAGCAGCATGGACTCCCTGGGCTACAATGAGCAGTTCTTC
CASSMDSLGYNEQFF
>NA|TRBV7-3|NA|TRBJ2-1
TGTGCCAGCAGCCCCACCGGGACAGGGCAACTAGCGGGTGACAATGAGCAGTTCTTC
CASSPTGTGQLAGDNEQFF
>NA|TRBV7-3|NA|TRBJ1-3
TGTGCCAGCAGCATCGACAGGAGCTCTGGAAACACCATATATTTT
CASSIDRSSGNTIYF
>NA|TRBV5-6|NA|TRBJ2-7
TGTGCCAGCAGCCCCGTCCCGGGACAAACCTACGAGCAGTACTTC
CASSPVPGQTYEQYF
>NA|TRBV4-1|NA|TRBJ2-5
TGCGCCAGCAGCCAACCCCCAGCAACCCAAGAGACCCAGTACTTC
CASSQPPATQETQYF
>NA|TRBV21-1|NA|TRBJ2-5
TGTGCCAGATGGGAGACCCAGTACTTC
CARWETQYF
>TRBD1|TRBV19|once|TRBJ2-7
TGTGCCAGCCGAGGGGACAGGGGGAATGAGCAGTACTTC
CASRGDRGNEQYF
>TRBD2|TRBV6-4|NA|TRBJ2-3
TGTGCCAGCAGTGAACTAGCGGGAGACCCCACAGATACGCAGTATTTT
CASSELAGDPTDTQYF
>NA|TRBV19|NA|TRBJ2-1
TGTGCCAGTAGTATCGCGCATTACAATGAGCAGTTCTTC
CASSIAHYNEQFF
>NA|TRBV5-6|once|TRBJ1-5
TGTGCCAGCAGCGAGGGCCCGAGCAATCAGCCCCAGCATTTT
CASSEGPSNQPQHF
>NA|TRBV28|NA|TRBJ2-7
TGTGCCAGCAGTTTAAACGGCTACGAGCAGTACTTC
CASSLNGYEQYF
>NA|TRBV7-9|few|TRBJ1-4
TGTGCCAGCAGCGCGGGGGGGAGCCGGGGAAAACTGTTTTTT
CASSAGGSRGKLFF
>NA|TRBV7-2|NA|TRBJ2-5
TGTGCCAGCAGCTTAAATTGGGGAGGGGGTCGAACCCAAGAGACCCAGTACTTC
CASSLNWGGGRTQETQYF
>TRBD2|TRBV4-1|NA|TRBJ2-2
TGCGCCAGCAGCCAAGCCTCCGGGAGGGCGGGCACCGGGGAGCTGTTTTTT
CASSQASGRAGTGELFF
>NA|TRBV27|NA|TRBJ2-7
TGTGCCAGCAGCTACCATGACGGATACGAGCAGTACTTC
CASSYHDGYEQYF
>NA|TRBV28|NA|TRBJ2-3
TGTGCCAGCAGTTTATCAGATACGCAGTATTTT
CASSLSDTQYF
>NA|TRBV27|NA|TRBJ1-1
TGTGCCAGCAGTTTAGAGGGGAACACTGAAGCTTTCTTT
CASSLEGNTEAFF
>NA|TRBV4-2|NA|TRBJ1-5
TGTGCCAGCAGCCATCTAGACAGCAATCAGCCCCAGCATTTT
CASSHLDSNQPQHF
>NA|TRBV29-1|NA|TRBJ1-1
TGCAGCGTGCACCTCATGGGACCCGGGGAAGCTTTCTTT
CSVHLMGPGEAFF
>TRBD2|TRBV27|NA|TRBJ2-3
TGTGCCAGCAGTTCTCTAGCGGGAGGCCAAGATACGCAGTATTTT
CASSSLAGGQDTQYF
>NA|TRBV6-6|NA|TRBJ2-7
TGTGCCAGCAGTTACCACGAGTCCTACGAGCAGTACTTC
CASSYHESYEQYF
>NA|TRBV7-6|NA|TRBJ2-7
TGTGCCAGCAGCTTAGGAGGGCTCTACGAGCAGTACTTC
CASSLGGLYEQYF
>TRBD1|TRBV5-5|NA|TRBJ2-4
TGTGCCAGCAGCTTACAGGGGGCAGAGGGCATTCAGTACTTC
CASSLQGAEGIQYF
>NA|TRBV5-1|NA|TRBJ2-2
TGCGCCAGCAGCTTGTCCTTGGGGGCCGGGGAGCTGTTTTTT
CASSLSLGAGELFF
>NA|TRBV4-1|once|TRBJ2-7
TGCGCCAGCAGCCAAGATAGGGGACATCAATCCCACTTC
CASSQDRGHQSHF
>NA|TRBV10-3|NA|TRBJ2-1
TGTGCCATTCAGGGGTCCACTAGTTTCAATGAGCAGTTCTTC
CAIQGSTSFNEQFF
>NA|TRBV6-4|NA|TRBJ2-2
TGTGCCAGCAGTGCCTCCAACACCGGGGAGCTGTTTTTT
CASSASNTGELFF
>TRBD1|TRBV25-1|once|TRBJ1-1
TGTGCCAGCAGTGTGACAGGGGGCGCGGATGCTTTCTTT
CASSVTGGADAFF
>NA|TRBV6-5|NA|TRBJ1-1
TGTGCCAGCAGTTCGGGCCAGTACACTGAAGCTTTCTTT
CASSSGQYTEAFF
>TRBD2|TRBV19|medium-sized|TRBJ2-1
TGTGCCAGTAGCTTTCTAGCGGAAGTTTACAATGAGCAGTTCTTC
CASSFLAEVYNEQFF
>NA|TRBV4-1|once|TRBJ1-5
TGCGCCAGCAGCCAAGTTCAGACCCCGGGGCAGCCCCAGCATTTT
CASSQVQTPGQPQHF
>NA|TRBV28|NA|TRBJ2-1
TGTGCCAGCAGTCTCGGACGGTCTTACAATGAGCAGTTCTTC
CASSLGRSYNEQFF
>NA|TRBV5-6|NA|TRBJ1-5
TGTGCCAGCAGCTTGGGAGCTCAGCCCCAGCATTTT
CASSLGAQPQHF
>TRBD2|TRBV9|medium-sized|TRBJ2-1
TGTGCCAGCAGCACGGGACTAGCGGAGATCTACAATGAGCAGTTCTTC
CASSTGLAEIYNEQFF
>NA|TRBV9|NA|TRBJ1-1
TGTGCCAGCAGCCCTTGGGGGGGGTCGGACACTGAAGCTTTCTTT
CASSPWGGSDTEAFF
>TRBD1|TRBV25-1|NA|TRBJ1-4
TGTGCCAGCAGTGTTGGGGGGACAGACCTATTCCGTGGAAAACTGTTTTTT
CASSVGGTDLFRGKLFF
>NA|TRBV19|NA|TRBJ2-7
TGTGCCAGTAGTATCCAAAGCTCCTACGAGCAGTACTTC
CASSIQSSYEQYF
>NA|TRBV27|NA|TRBJ2-2
TGTGCCAGCAGTTTAGCCGGGGAGCTGTTTTTT
CASSLAGELFF
>TRBD2|TRBV9|NA|TRBJ2-3
TGTGCCAGCAGCAGTCTAGCGGGAGTCACAGATACGCAGTATTTT
CASSSLAGVTDTQYF
>NA|TRBV9|NA|TRBJ2-1
TGTGCCAGCAGCGGGGGGACTTCCAATGAGCAGTTCTTC
CASSGGTSNEQFF
>TRBD1|TRBV7-6|NA|TRBJ1-6
TGTGCCAGCAGCCCTACACAGGGGGCGTTTTCACCCCTCCACTTT
CASSPTQGAFSPLHF
>NA|TRBV14|few|TRBJ2-7
TGTGCCAGCAGCCCCCCCCCTCCCGGGACATTCTACGAGCAGTACTTC
CASSPPPPGTFYEQYF